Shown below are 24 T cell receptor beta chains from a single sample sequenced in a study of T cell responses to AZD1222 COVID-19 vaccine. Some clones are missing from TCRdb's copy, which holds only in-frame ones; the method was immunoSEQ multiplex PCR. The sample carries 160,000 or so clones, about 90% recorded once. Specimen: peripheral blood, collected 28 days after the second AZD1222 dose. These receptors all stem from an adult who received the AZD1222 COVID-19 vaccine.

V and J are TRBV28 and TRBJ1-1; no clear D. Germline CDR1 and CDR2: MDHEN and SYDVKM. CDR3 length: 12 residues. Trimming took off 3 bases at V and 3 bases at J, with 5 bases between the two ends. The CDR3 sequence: CASSLGYTEAFF. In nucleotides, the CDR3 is TGTGCCAGCAGTTTGGGGTACACTGAAGCTTTCTTT.

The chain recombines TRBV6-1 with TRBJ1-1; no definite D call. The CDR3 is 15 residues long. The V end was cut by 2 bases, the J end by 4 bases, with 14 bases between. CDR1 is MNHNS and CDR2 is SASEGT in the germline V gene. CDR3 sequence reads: CASSERRGAGTEAFF. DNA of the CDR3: TGTGCCAGCAGTGAAAGGAGAGGAGCCGGCACTGAAGCTTTCTTT.

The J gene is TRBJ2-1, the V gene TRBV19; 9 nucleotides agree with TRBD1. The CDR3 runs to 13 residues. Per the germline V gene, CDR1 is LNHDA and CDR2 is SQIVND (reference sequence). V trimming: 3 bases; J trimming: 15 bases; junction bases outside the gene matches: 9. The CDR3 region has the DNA TGTGCCAGTAGTATGCCTCCGGGACAGGGCTTGTTCTTC. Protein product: CASSMPPGQGLFF. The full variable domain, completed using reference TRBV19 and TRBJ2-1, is DGGITQSPKYLFRKEGQNVTLSCEQNLNHDAMYWYRQDPGQGLRLIYYSQIVNDFQKGDIAEGYSVSREKKESFPLTVTSAQKNPTAFYLCASSMPPGQGLFFGPGTRLTVL.

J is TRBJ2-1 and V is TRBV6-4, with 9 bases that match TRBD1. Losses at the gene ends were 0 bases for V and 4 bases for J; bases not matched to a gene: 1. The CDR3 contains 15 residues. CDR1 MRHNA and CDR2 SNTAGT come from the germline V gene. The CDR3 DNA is TGTGCCAGCAGTGACTCGACAGGGGGGTACAATGAGCAGTTCTTC. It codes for CASSDSTGGYNEQFF.

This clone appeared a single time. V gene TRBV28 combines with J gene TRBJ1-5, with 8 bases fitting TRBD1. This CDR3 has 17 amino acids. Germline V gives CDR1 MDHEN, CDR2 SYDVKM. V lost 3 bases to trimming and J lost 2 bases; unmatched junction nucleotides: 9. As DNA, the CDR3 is TGTGCCAGCAGTTTTGGTACAGGGGGGAGTCGCAATCAGCCCCAGCATTTT. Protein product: CASSFGTGGSRNQPQHF.

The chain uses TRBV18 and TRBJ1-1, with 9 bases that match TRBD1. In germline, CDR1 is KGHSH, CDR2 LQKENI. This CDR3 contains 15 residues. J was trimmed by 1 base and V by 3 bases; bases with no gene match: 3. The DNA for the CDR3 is TGTGCCAGCTCACCTTGGGGACAGGGGAACACTGAAGCTTTCTTT. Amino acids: CASSPWGQGNTEAFF. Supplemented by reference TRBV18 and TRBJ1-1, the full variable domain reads NAGVMQNPRHLVRRRGQEARLRCSPMKGHSHVYWYRQLPEEGLKFMVYLQKENIIDESGMPKERFSAEFPKEGPSILRIQQVVRGDSAAYFCASSPWGQGNTEAFFGQGTRLTVV.

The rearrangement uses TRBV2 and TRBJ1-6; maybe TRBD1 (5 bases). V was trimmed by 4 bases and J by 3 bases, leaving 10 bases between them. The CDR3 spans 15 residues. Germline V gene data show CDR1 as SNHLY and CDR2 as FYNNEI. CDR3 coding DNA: TGTGCCAGCAGTGTAACAGGAGACTATAATTCACCCCTCCACTTT. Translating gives CASSVTGDYNSPLHF.

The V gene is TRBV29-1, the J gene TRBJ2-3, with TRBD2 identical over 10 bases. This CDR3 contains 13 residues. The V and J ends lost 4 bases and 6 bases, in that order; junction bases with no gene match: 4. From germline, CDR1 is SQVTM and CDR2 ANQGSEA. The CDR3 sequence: CSVAGLAVDTQYF. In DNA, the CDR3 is TGCAGCGTTGCCGGACTAGCGGTGGATACGCAGTATTTT.

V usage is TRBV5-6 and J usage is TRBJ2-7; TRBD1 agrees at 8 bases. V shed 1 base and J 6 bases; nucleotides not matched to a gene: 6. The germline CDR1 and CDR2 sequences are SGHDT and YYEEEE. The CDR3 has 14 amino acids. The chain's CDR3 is CASSLTGGPSEQYF. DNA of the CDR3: TGTGCCAGCAGCTTGACAGGGGGACCCTCCGAGCAGTACTTC.

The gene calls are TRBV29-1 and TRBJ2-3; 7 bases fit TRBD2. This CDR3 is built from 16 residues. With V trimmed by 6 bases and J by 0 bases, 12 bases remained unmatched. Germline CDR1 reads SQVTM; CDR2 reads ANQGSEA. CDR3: CSVRGGSGYSTDTQYF. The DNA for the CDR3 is TGCAGCGTCAGAGGCGGGAGCGGTTATAGCACAGATACGCAGTATTTT.

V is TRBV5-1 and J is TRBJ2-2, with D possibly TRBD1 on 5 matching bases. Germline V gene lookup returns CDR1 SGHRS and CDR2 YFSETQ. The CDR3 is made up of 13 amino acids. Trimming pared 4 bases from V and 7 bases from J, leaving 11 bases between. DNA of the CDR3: TGCGCCAGCAGCCTCAGGGTGGGCGGGGAGCTGTTTTTT. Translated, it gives CASSLRVGGELFF. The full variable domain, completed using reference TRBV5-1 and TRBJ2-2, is KAGVTQTPRYLIKTRGQQVTLSCSPISGHRSVSWYQQTPGQGLQFLFEYFSETQRNKGNFPGRFSGRQFSNSRSEMNVSTLELGDSALYLCASSLRVGGELFFGEGSRLTVL.

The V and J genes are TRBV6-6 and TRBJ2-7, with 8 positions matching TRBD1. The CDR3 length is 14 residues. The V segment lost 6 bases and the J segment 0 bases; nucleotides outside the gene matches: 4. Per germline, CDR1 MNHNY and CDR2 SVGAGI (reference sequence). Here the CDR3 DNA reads TGTGCCAGCAGAGCAGGGGGCAACTCCTACGAGCAGTACTTC. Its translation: CASRAGGNSYEQYF.

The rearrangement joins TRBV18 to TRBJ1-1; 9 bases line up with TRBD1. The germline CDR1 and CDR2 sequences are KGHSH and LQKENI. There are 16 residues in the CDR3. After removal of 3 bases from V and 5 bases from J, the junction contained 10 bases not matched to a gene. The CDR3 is CASSPEDRGGWTEAFF. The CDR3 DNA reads TGTGCCAGCTCACCTGAGGACAGGGGAGGTTGGACTGAAGCTTTCTTT.

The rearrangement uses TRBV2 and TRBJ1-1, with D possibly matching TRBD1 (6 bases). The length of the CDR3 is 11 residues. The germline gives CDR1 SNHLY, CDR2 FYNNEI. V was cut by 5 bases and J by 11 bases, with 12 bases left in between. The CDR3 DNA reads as TGTGCCAGCAGTACAGGGTTGGTTGCTTTCTTT. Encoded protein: CASSTGLVAFF.

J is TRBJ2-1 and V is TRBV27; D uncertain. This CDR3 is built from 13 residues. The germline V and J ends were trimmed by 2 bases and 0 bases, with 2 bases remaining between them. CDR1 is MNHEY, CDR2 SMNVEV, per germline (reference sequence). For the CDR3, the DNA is TGTGCCAGCAGTTTAAACTCCTACAATGAGCAGTTCTTC. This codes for CASSLNSYNEQFF.

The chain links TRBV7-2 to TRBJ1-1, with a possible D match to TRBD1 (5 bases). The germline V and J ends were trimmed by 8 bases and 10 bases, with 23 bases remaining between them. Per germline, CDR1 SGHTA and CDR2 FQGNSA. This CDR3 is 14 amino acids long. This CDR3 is CASGSQGSFGGAFF. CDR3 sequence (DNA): TGTGCCAGCGGCTCGCAGGGTTCATTCGGTGGAGCTTTCTTT.

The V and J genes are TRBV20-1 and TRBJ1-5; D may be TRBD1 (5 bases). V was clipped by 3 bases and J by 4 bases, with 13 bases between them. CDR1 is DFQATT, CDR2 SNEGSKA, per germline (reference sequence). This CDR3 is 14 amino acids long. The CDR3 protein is CSASSTGFNQPQHF. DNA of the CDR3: TGCAGTGCTAGTTCTACAGGTTTTAATCAGCCCCAGCATTTT.

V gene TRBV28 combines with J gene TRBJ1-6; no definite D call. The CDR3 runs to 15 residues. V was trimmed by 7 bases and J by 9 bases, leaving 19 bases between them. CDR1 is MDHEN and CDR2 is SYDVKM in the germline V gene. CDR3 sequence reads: CASIPRGGMGSPLHF. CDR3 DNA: TGTGCCAGCATCCCCCGGGGAGGGATGGGTTCACCCCTCCACTTT.

The CDR3 is CASSQGQAVNEKLFF. The CDR3 DNA reads as TGTGCCAGCTCACAAGGACAGGCTGTAAATGAAAAACTGTTTTTT. This chain joins TRBV18 and TRBJ1-4; 7 bases match TRBD1. V trimming: 4 bases; J trimming: 5 bases; junction bases outside the gene matches: 7. The CDR3 spans 15 residues. Germline-derived CDR1 and CDR2 are KGHSH and LQKENI.

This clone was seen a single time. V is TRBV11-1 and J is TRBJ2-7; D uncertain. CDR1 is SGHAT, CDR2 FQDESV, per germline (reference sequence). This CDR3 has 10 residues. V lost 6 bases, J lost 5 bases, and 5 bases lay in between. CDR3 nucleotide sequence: TGTGCCAGCAGGGGTCACGAGCAGTACTTC. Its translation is CASRGHEQYF.

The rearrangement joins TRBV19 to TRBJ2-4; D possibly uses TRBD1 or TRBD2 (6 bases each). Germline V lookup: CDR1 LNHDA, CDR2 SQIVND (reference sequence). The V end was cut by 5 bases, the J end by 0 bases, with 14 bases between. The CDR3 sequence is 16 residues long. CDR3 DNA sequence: TGTGCCAGTAGTGAATCTGGGGGGCGAGCCAAAAACATTCAGTACTTC. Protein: CASSESGGRAKNIQYF.

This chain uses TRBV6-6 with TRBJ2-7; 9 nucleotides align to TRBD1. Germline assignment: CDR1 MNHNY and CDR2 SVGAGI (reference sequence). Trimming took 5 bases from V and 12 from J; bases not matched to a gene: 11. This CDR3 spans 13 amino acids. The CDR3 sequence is CASSSPDRGNSYF. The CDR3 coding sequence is TGTGCCAGCAGTAGCCCGGACAGGGGAAATTCGTACTTC.

In DNA form, the CDR3 reads TGCGCCAGCAGCCAAAACCCCGGGACAGCGAATTCACCCCTCCACTTT. This sequence encodes CASSQNPGTANSPLHF. This chain uses TRBV4-1 with TRBJ1-6; TRBD1 matches 7 bases. This CDR3 has 16 residues. Looked up from germline, CDR1 is MGHRA and CDR2 is YSYEKL. V shed 2 bases, J shed 7 bases, and the junction held 8 bases outside the gene matches.

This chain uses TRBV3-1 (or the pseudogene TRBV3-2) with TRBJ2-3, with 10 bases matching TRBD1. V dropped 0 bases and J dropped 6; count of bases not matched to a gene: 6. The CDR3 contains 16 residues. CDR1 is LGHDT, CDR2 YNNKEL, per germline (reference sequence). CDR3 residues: CASSQEVKGQGDTQYF. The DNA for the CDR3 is TGTGCCAGCAGCCAAGAAGTAAAGGGACAGGGGGATACGCAGTATTTT.